The 23 T cell receptor beta chains below all came from one sample that was sequenced in a study of blood T cell repertoires in COVID-19. Method: immunoSEQ multiplex PCR; TCRdb's copy keeps in-frame clones and lacks some. The sample has 99,000 or so clones, approximately 83% seen once. Sequenced material: peripheral blood. These receptors all come from a woman older than 75 with active or convalescent COVID-19.

V and J are TRBV28 and TRBJ1-1; no firm D call. This CDR3 is 15 amino acids long. Deletions cut 5 bases from V and 1 base from J, with 14 bases between. Germline CDR1 and CDR2: MDHEN and SYDVKM. Here the CDR3 DNA reads TGTGCCAGCAGTCTAGGTACGTTAGGGAACACTGAAGCTTTCTTT. As protein: CASSLGTLGNTEAFF. The entire variable domain, with the rest obtained from reference TRBV28 and TRBJ1-1, is as follows: DVKVTQSSRYLVKRTGEKVFLECVQDMDHENMFWYRQDPGLGLRLIYFSYDVKMKEKGDIPEGYSVSREKKERFSLILESASTNQTSMYLCASSLGTLGNTEAFFGQGTRLTVV.

The chain employs TRBV12-3 or TRBV12-4 and TRBJ1-5; tentatively, D is TRBD1 (6 bases). This CDR3 comprises 13 residues. Trimming removed 5 bases at V and 7 bases at J, with 12 bases between. The CDR3 DNA sequence: TGTGCCAGCAGTCGGACAGAGGTCCAGCCCCAGCATTTT. Its protein is CASSRTEVQPQHF.

The rearrangement joins TRBV3-1 (or the pseudogene TRBV3-2) to TRBJ1-6; unclear D gene. The CDR3 sequence is 13 residues long. The germline V gene has CDR1 LGHDT and CDR2 YNNKEL (reference sequence). Between the trimmed V and J ends, which lost 5 bases and 10 bases, there was a span of 12 bases. As DNA, the CDR3 is TGTGCCAGCAGCGCGTTGGCGGAATCACCCCTCCACTTT. Amino acids: CASSALAESPLHF.

The chain couples TRBV4-1 to TRBJ2-3, with a weak D call TRBD2 (6 bases). The CDR3 runs to 15 residues. Trimming pared 1 base from V and 2 bases from J, leaving 10 bases between. The germline V gene encodes CDR1 MGHRA and CDR2 YSYEKL. The CDR3 is CASSQVRGNTDTQYF. In DNA form, the CDR3 reads TGCGCCAGCAGCCAAGTTCGGGGGAACACAGATACGCAGTATTTT.

This chain uses TRBV18 with TRBJ1-4; perhaps TRBD1 as D (5 bases). CDR3 length: 14 residues. Trimming removed 3 bases at V and 7 bases at J, with 12 bases between. Germline lookup yields CDR1 KGHSH and CDR2 LQKENI. The CDR3 is CASSPTEASEKLFF. CDR3 nucleotides: TGTGCCAGCTCACCGACAGAGGCGAGTGAAAAACTGTTTTTT. Full variable domain (remainder filled in from reference TRBV18 and TRBJ1-4): NAGVMQNPRHLVRRRGQEARLRCSPMKGHSHVYWYRQLPEEGLKFMVYLQKENIIDESGMPKERFSAEFPKEGPSILRIQQVVRGDSAAYFCASSPTEASEKLFFGSGTQLSVL.

The chain combines TRBV6-1 with TRBJ1-1; D gene uncertain. Trimming cost V 2 bases and J 1 base, with 17 bases left between them. This CDR3 region has 17 residues. CDR1 and CDR2 from the germline V gene are MNHNS and SASEGT. CDR3 nucleotides: TGTGCCAGCAGTGAACTGGAGCGGGTACAGCAGAACACTGAAGCTTTCTTT. Translating gives CASSELERVQQNTEAFF.

The rearrangement links TRBV5-1 to TRBJ1-2; TRBD1 matches 10 bases. Germline trimming cut 4 bases from V and 13 bases from J; bases unmatched to any gene: 13. The CDR3 is 14 residues long. Germline V gene lookup returns CDR1 SGHRS and CDR2 YFSETQ. The CDR3 region is CASSPTTMDRGSTF. The CDR3 DNA is TGCGCCAGCAGCCCAACAACTATGGACAGGGGGAGCACCTTC. Complete variable domain (other parts from reference TRBV5-1 and TRBJ1-2): KAGVTQTPRYLIKTRGQQVTLSCSPISGHRSVSWYQQTPGQGLQFLFEYFSETQRNKGNFPGRFSGRQFSNSRSEMNVSTLELGDSALYLCASSPTTMDRGSTFGSGTRLTVV.

This sequence joins TRBV27 and TRBJ2-1; D is possibly TRBD1 (5 bases). V lost 5 bases to trimming and J lost 10 bases, with 15 bases between them. Germline V gene lookup returns CDR1 MNHEY and CDR2 SMNVEV (reference sequence). The CDR3 spans 13 residues. The CDR3 nucleotides are TGTGCCAGCAGTGGTCTGACTCGGACAGAGCAGTTCTTC. Translated, it gives CASSGLTRTEQFF.

The CDR3 coding sequence is TGTGCCAGCAACGCCGCAGGGGGCTGGAATGAAAAACTGTTTTTT. Translating gives CASNAAGGWNEKLFF. This chain uses TRBV6-5 with TRBJ1-4; 8 positions match TRBD1. Trimming cost V 7 bases and J 5 bases; bases outside gene matches: 9. This CDR3 has 15 residues. Germline V gene data show CDR1 as MNHEY and CDR2 as SVGAGI.

This clone showed up just a few times. For the CDR3, the DNA is TGTGCCAGCAGTTCCACAACGGGGGGGCCTGATACGCAGTATTTT. It is translated as CASSSTTGGPDTQYF. The chain recombines TRBV27 with TRBJ2-3, with TRBD2 identical over 8 bases. The CDR3 loop spans 15 amino acids. Germline lookup yields CDR1 MNHEY and CDR2 SMNVEV (reference sequence). Trimming at V came to 4 bases and at J to 6 bases, leaving 9 bases not matched to a gene.

This rearrangement joins TRBV7-8 to TRBJ1-5; D perhaps matches TRBD1 (6 bases). The CDR3 runs to 16 residues. Germline V lookup: CDR1 SGHVS, CDR2 FQNEAQ. Deletions cut 2 bases from V and 0 bases from J, with 11 bases between. This CDR3 is CASSLRYRASNQPQHF. CDR3 coding DNA: TGTGCCAGCAGCTTAAGGTACAGGGCTAGCAATCAGCCCCAGCATTTT.

In its sample, this clone was seen a few times. The chain couples TRBV21-1 to TRBJ2-7; the D call TRBD2 from the table was never checked on the DNA. TRBV21-1 is annotated as a pseudogene. CDR3 length: 17 amino acids. For the CDR3, the DNA is TGTGCCAGCGAGCAAAAGATCCTTAGGACTGGGACCTACGAGCAGTACTTC. Encoded protein: CASEQKILRTGTYEQYF.

The V call is TRBV2, the J call TRBJ2-1; possible D gene TRBD2, 7 bases. This CDR3 is 14 amino acids long. The germline gives CDR1 SNHLY, CDR2 FYNNEI. Between the trimmed V and J ends, which lost 6 bases and 10 bases, there was a span of 19 bases. The CDR3 DNA sequence: TGTGCCAGCAGCGCAAAACGGGGGGCAGGGGAGCAGTTCTTC. It translates to CASSAKRGAGEQFF.

The gene calls are TRBV28 and TRBJ1-5, with TRBD1 matching over 8 bases. From germline, CDR1 is MDHEN and CDR2 SYDVKM. CDR3 length: 14 amino acids. Trimming removed 6 bases from V and 9 bases from J; junction bases left unmatched: 10. The CDR3 here is CASRTGTGPTPQHF. The DNA of the CDR3 is TGTGCCAGCAGGACAGGGACAGGACCAACGCCCCAGCATTTT. The variable domain in full, completed from reference TRBV28 and TRBJ1-5, reads DVKVTQSSRYLVKRTGEKVFLECVQDMDHENMFWYRQDPGLGLRLIYFSYDVKMKEKGDIPEGYSVSREKKERFSLILESASTNQTSMYLCASRTGTGPTPQHFGDGTRLSIL.

The chain is built from TRBV10-3 and TRBJ1-1, with 7 bases identical to TRBD1. The V and J ends lost 8 bases and 1 base, in that order; junction bases with no gene match: 7. The germline gives CDR1 ENHRY, CDR2 SYGVKD. CDR3 length: 14 amino acids. The CDR3 DNA reads TGTGCCATCCTCACCGACAGGGAGAACACTGAAGCTTTCTTT. Translated: CAILTDRENTEAFF.

The chain couples TRBV4-1 to TRBJ2-3; possibly TRBD1 for D (6 bases). Trimming removed 1 base from V and 2 bases from J, with 13 bases in between. The CDR3 is 16 residues long. The germline gives CDR1 MGHRA, CDR2 YSYEKL. The CDR3 spells CASSQGQGINTDTQYF. In DNA, the CDR3 is TGCGCCAGCAGCCAAGGTCAGGGGATTAACACAGATACGCAGTATTTT.

In this sample, this clone turned up once. The V and J genes are TRBV5-3 and TRBJ1-5; D gene ambiguous. TRBV5-3 is placed among ORFs of uncertain function. This CDR3 spans 15 amino acids. Trimming removed 4 bases from V and 6 bases from J, with 17 bases in between. CDR3: CARSDARAPGQPQHF. DNA of the CDR3: TGTGCCAGAAGCGACGCCCGTGCTCCGGGTCAGCCCCAGCATTTT.

This chain joins TRBV6-4 and TRBJ1-2; D is uncertain. This CDR3 spans 14 amino acids. Trimming removed 5 bases from V and 2 bases from J, with 12 bases in between. Germline V CDR1 and CDR2: MRHNA, SNTAGT. This chain's CDR3 is CASSRGGVNYGYTF. CDR3 DNA: TGTGCCAGCAGTCGCGGCGGAGTAAACTATGGCTACACCTTC.

The genes are TRBV28 and TRBJ1-4, with 9 bases matching TRBD1. The CDR3 totals 14 residues. V was pared by 3 bases and J by 6 bases, with 2 bases of the junction left unmatched. Germline V gives CDR1 MDHEN, CDR2 SYDVKM. The CDR3: CASSFWTGDEKLFF. In DNA, the CDR3 is TGTGCCAGCAGTTTTTGGACAGGGGATGAAAAACTGTTTTTT.

This sequence joins TRBV7-2 and TRBJ2-7; 11 nucleotides match TRBD2. Germline CDR1 reads SGHTA; CDR2 reads FQGNSA. The CDR3 runs 14 residues. The V segment lost 4 bases and the J segment 5 bases; nucleotides outside the gene matches: 4. CDR3 protein: CASSSTSGRHEQYF. The CDR3 nucleotides are TGTGCCAGCAGCTCAACTAGCGGGAGACACGAGCAGTACTTC. The full variable domain, with the rest looked up from reference TRBV7-2 and TRBJ2-7, is GAGVSQSPSNKVTEKGKDVELRCDPISGHTALYWYRQSLGQGLEFLIYFQGNSAPDKSGLPSDRFSAERTGGSVSTLTIQRTQQEDSAVYLCASSSTSGRHEQYFGPGTRLTVT.

The chain combines TRBV2 with TRBJ1-4, with D tentatively TRBD1 (5 bases). This CDR3 contains 15 residues. V was shortened by 6 bases and J by 0 bases, with 11 bases between the two germline ends. Germline-derived CDR1 and CDR2 are SNHLY and FYNNEI. The chain's CDR3 is CASRETGATNEKLFF. The CDR3 nucleotides are TGTGCCAGCAGGGAAACAGGTGCAACTAATGAAAAACTGTTTTTT.

V gene TRBV7-2 combines with J gene TRBJ1-6, with D tentatively TRBD1 (6 bases). The CDR3 totals 14 residues. From germline, CDR1 is SGHTA and CDR2 FQGNSA. The V end was cut by 8 bases, the J end by 10 bases, with 18 bases between. The CDR3 loop reads CASVLQGSGSPLHF. CDR3 DNA: TGTGCCAGCGTCCTACAGGGATCAGGGTCACCCCTCCACTTT. Full variable domain (remainder filled in from reference TRBV7-2 and TRBJ1-6): GAGVSQSPSNKVTEKGKDVELRCDPISGHTALYWYRQSLGQGLEFLIYFQGNSAPDKSGLPSDRFSAERTGGSVSTLTIQRTQQEDSAVYLCASVLQGSGSPLHFGNGTRLTVT.

This clone has a handful of counts. The chain carries TRBV5-1 and TRBJ2-7; TRBD2 matches 8 bases. The germline gives CDR1 SGHRS, CDR2 YFSETQ. The V and J ends lost 1 base and 7 bases, in that order; junction bases with no gene match: 10. This CDR3 is 15 amino acids long. CDR3 in amino acids: CASSLMTGGAGEQYF. DNA of the CDR3: TGCGCCAGCAGCTTGATGACGGGAGGGGCTGGGGAGCAGTACTTC.